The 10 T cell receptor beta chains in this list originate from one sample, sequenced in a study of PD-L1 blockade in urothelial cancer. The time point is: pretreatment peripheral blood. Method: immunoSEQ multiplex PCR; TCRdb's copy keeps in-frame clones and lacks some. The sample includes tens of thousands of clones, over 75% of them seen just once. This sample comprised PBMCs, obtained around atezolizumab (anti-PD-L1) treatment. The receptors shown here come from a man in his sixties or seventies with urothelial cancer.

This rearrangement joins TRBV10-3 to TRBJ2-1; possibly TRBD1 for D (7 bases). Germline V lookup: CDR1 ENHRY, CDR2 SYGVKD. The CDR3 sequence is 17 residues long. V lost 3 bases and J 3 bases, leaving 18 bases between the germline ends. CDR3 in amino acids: CAISDGGGTDLYNEQFF. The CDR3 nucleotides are TGTGCCATCAGTGATGGTGGGGGGACAGACCTCTACAATGAGCAGTTCTTC.

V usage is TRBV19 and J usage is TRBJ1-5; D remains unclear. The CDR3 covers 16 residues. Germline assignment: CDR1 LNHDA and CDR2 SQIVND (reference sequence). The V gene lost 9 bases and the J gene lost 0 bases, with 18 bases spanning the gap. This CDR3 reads CASPSGRSHSNQPQHF. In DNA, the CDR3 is TGTGCCAGCCCTTCTGGGAGGAGTCATAGCAATCAGCCCCAGCATTTT.

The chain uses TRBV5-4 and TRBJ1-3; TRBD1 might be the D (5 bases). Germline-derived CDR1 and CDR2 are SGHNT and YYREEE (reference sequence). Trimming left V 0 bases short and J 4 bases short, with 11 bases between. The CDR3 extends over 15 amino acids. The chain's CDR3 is CASSLDSGQGNTIYF. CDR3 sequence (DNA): TGTGCCAGCAGCTTGGACTCAGGGCAGGGAAACACCATATATTTT.

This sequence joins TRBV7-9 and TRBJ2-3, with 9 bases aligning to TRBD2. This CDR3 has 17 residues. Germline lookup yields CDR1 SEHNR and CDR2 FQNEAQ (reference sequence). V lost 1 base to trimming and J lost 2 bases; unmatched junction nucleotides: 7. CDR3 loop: CASSLGLAVLTTDTQYF. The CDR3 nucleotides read TGTGCCAGCAGCTTAGGACTAGCGGTACTCACCACAGATACGCAGTATTTT.

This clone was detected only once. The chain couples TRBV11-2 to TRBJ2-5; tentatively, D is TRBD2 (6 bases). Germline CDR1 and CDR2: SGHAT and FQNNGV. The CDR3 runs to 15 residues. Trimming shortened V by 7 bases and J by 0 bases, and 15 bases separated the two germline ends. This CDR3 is CASTTPGRYQETQYF. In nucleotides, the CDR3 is TGTGCCAGCACCACTCCGGGGAGGTACCAAGAGACCCAGTACTTC.

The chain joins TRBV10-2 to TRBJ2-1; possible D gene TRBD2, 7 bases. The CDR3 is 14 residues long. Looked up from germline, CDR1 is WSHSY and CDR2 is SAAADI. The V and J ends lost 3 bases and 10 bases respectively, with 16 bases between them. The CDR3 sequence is CASSEPEGGIEQFF. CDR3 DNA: TGCGCCAGCAGTGAACCGGAGGGGGGGATCGAGCAGTTCTTC.

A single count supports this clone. CDR3 DNA sequence: TGCGCCAGCAGCTTGACCGGGGAGGTTGGTGGCTACACCTTC. This sequence encodes CASSLTGEVGGYTF. The genes are TRBV5-1 and TRBJ1-2; D call uncertain. Germline CDR1 is SGHRS and CDR2 is YFSETQ. CDR3 length: 14 residues. With 1 base removed from V and 7 bases from J, the gap between germline ends came to 14 bases. The full variable domain, rest sourced from reference TRBV5-1 and TRBJ1-2, is KAGVTQTPRYLIKTRGQQVTLSCSPISGHRSVSWYQQTPGQGLQFLFEYFSETQRNKGNFPGRFSGRQFSNSRSEMNVSTLELGDSALYLCASSLTGEVGGYTFGSGTRLTVV.

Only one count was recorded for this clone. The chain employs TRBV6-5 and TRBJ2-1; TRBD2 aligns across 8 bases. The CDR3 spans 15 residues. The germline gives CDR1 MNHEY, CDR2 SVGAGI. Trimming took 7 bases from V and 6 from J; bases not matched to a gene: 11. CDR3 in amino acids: CASTLDSGRGNEQFF. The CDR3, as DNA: TGTGCCAGCACCCTAGACAGCGGGAGAGGCAATGAGCAGTTCTTC.

The CDR3 loop reads CASSYLRGGLAGGPSYEQYF. The DNA for the CDR3 is TGTGCCAGCAGCTATCTCAGAGGGGGACTAGCGGGAGGGCCATCCTACGAGCAGTACTTC. The chain has TRBV21-1 and TRBJ2-7; the table's TRBD2 call for D was not verified on the DNA. TRBV21-1 is a pseudogene locus. This CDR3 is built from 20 residues.

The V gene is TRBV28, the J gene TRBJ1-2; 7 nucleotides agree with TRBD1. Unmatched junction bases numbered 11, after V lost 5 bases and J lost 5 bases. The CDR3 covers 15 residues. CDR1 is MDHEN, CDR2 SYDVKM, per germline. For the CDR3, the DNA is TGTGCCAGCAGTCCTGGGGACAGTCCTTTATATGGCTACACCTTC. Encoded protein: CASSPGDSPLYGYTF.